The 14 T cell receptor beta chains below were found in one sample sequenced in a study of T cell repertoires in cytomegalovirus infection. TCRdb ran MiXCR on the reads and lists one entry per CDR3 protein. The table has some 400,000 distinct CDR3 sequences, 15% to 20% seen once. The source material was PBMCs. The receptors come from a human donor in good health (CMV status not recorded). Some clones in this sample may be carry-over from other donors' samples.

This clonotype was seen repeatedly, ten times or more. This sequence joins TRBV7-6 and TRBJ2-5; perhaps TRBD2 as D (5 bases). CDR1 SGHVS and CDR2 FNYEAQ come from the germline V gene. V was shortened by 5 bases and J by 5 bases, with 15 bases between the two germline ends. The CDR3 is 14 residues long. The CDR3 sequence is CASSPVRVDETQYF. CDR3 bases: TGTGCCAGCAGCCCGGTGAGGGTGGACGAGACCCAGTACTTC.

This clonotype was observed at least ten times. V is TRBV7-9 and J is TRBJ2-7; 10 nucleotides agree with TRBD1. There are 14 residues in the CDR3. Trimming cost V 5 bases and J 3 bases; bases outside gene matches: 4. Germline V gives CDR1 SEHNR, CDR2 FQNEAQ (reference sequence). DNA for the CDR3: TGTGCCAGCAGCGCCGGGACAGGGGTCTACGAGCAGTACTTC. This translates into CASSAGTGVYEQYF.

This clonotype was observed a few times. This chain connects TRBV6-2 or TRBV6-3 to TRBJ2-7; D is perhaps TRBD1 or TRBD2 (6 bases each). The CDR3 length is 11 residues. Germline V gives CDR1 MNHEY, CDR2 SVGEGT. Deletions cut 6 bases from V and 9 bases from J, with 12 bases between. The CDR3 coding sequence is TGTGCCAGCAGGTCGGGGGCCGGGCAGTACTTC. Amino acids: CASRSGAGQYF.

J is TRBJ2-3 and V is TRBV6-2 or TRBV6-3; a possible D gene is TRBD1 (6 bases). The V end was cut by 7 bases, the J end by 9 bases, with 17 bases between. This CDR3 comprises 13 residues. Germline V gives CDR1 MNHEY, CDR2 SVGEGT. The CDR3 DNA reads TGTGCCAGCACGGATGATACAGGGACCACGCAGTATTTT. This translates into CASTDDTGTTQYF.

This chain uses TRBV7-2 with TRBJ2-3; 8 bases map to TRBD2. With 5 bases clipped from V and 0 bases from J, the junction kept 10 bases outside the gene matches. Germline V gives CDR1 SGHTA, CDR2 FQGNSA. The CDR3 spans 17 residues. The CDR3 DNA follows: TGTGCCAGCAGCGGCGCGGGGGGCCTTGCTAGCACAGATACGCAGTATTTT. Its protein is CASSGAGGLASTDTQYF.

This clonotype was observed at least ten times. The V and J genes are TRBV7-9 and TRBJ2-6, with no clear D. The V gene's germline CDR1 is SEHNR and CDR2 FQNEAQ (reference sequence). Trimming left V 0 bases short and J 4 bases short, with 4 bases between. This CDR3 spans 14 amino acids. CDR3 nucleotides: TGTGCCAGCAGCTTAGCGCGCGGGGCCAACGTCCTGACTTTC. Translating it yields CASSLARGANVLTF.

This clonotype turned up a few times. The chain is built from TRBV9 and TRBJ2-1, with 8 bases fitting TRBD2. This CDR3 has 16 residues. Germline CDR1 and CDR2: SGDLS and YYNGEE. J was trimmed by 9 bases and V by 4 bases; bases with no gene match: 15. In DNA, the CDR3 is TGTGCCAGCAGCACCCTTCTTGGACTAGCCGGATGTGAGCAGTTCTTC. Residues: CASSTLLGLAGCEQFF. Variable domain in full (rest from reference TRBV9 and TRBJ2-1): DSGVTQTPKHLITATGQRVTLRCSPRSGDLSVYWYQQSLDQGLQFLIQYYNGEERAKGNILERFSAQQFPDLHSELNLSSLELGDSALYFCASSTLLGLAGCEQFFGPGTRLTVL.

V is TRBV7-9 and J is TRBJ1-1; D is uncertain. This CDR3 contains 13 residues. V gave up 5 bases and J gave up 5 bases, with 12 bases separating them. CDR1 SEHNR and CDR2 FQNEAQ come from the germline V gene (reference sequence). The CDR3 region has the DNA TGTGCCAGCAGCCCCCGCTCCCAAACTGAAGCTTTCTTT. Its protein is CASSPRSQTEAFF.

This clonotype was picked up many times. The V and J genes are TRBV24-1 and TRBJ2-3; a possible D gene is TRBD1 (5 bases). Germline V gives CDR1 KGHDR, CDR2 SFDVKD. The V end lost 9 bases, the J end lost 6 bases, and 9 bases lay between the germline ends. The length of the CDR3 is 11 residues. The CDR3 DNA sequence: TGTGCCACCCAGTACAGGGATACGCAGTATTTT. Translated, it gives CATQYRDTQYF.

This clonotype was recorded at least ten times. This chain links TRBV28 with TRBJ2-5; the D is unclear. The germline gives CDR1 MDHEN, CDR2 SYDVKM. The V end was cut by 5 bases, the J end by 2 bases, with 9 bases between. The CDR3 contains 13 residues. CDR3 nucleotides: TGTGCCAGCAGTCCTTCGGCACAAGAGACCCAGTACTTC. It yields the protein CASSPSAQETQYF. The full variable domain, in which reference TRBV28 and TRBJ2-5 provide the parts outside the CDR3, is DVKVTQSSRYLVKRTGEKVFLECVQDMDHENMFWYRQDPGLGLRLIYFSYDVKMKEKGDIPEGYSVSREKKERFSLILESASTNQTSMYLCASSPSAQETQYFGPGTRLLVL.

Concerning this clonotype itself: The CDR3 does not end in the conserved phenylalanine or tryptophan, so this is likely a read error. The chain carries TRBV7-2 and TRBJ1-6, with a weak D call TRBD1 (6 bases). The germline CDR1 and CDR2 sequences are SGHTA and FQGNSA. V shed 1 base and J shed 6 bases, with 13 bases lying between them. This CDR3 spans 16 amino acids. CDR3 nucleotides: TGTGCCAGCAGCTTAGTGGCAGGGGACCTTAATTCACCCCTCCACTTG. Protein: CASSLVAGDLNSPLHL.

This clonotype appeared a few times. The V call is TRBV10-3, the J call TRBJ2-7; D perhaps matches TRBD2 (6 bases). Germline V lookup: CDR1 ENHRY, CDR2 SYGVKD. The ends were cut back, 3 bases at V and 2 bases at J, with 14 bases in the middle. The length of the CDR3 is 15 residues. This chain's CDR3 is CAISEKISGAYEQYF. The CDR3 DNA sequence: TGTGCCATCAGTGAAAAGATTAGCGGAGCCTACGAGCAGTACTTC.

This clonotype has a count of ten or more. The CDR3 DNA sequence: TGTGCCATCAGTGAGTCGATTTCAGGACCCGGGAGGGATGAGCAGTTCTTC. It specifies CAISESISGPGRDEQFF. The gene calls are TRBV10-3 and TRBJ2-1, with TRBD2 identical over 8 bases. This CDR3 has 17 amino acids. CDR1 is ENHRY, CDR2 SYGVKD, per germline. With 0 bases clipped from V and 8 bases from J, the junction kept 12 bases outside the gene matches.

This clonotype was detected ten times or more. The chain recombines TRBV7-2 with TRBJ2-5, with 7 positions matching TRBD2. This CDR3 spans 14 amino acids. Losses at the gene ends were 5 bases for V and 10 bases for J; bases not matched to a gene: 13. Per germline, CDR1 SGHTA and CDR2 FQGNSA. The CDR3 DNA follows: TGTGCCAGCAGCCCTCAAGCGGGGCGTTGGGACCAGTACTTC. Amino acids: CASSPQAGRWDQYF.